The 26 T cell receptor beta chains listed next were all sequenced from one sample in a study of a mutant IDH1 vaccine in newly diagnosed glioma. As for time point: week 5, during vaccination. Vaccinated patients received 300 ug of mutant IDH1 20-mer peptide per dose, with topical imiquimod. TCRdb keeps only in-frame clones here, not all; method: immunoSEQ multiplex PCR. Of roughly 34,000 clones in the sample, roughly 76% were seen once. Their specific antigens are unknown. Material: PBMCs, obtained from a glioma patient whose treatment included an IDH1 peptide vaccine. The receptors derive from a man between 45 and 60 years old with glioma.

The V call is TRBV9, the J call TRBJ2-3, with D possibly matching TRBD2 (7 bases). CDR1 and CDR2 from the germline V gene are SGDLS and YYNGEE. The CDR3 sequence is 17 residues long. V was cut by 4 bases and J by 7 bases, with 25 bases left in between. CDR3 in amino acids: CASSIPRGGPVLNTQYF. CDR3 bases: TGTGCCAGCAGCATCCCAAGGGGGGGGCCTGTTTTGAATACGCAGTATTTT.

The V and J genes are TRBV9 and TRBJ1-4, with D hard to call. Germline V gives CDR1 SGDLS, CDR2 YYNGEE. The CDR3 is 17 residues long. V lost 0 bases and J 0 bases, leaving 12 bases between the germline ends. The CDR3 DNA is TGTGCCAGCAGCGTAGAGGCAGTAGTTGCAACTAATGAAAAACTGTTTTTT. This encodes CASSVEAVVATNEKLFF.

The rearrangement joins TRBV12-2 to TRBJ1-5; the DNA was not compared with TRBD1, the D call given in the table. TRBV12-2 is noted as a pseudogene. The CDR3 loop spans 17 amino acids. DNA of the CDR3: TGTGCAAGTCGCTTAGCTGCGGGACAGAATAGCAATCAGCCCCAGCATTTT. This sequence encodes CASRLAAGQNSNQPQHF.

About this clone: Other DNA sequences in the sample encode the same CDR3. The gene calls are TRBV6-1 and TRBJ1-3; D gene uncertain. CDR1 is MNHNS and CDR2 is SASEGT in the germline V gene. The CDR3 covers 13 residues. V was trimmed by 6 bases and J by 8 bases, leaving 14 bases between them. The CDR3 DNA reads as TGTGCCAGCAGGTTCATGGGTGCGGACACCATATATTTT. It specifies CASRFMGADTIYF.

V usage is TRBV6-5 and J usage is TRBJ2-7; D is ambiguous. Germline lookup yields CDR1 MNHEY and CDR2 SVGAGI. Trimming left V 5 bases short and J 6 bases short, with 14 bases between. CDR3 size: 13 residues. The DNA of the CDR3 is TGTGCCAGCAGTCAAGATGACGTTGGCGAGCAGTACTTC. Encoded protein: CASSQDDVGEQYF.

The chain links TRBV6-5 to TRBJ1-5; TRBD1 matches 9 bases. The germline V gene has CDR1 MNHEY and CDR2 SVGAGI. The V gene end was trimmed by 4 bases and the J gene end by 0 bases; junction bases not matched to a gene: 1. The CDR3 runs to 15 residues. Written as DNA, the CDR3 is TGTGCCAGCAGTTGGACAGGGGATAGCAATCAGCCCCAGCATTTT. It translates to CASSWTGDSNQPQHF.

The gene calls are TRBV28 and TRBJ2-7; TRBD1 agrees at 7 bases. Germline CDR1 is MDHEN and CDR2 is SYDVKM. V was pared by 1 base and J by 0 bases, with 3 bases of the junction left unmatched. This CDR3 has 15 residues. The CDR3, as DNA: TGTGCCAGCAGTTTATTGACAGGGAACTCCTACGAGCAGTACTTC. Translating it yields CASSLLTGNSYEQYF.

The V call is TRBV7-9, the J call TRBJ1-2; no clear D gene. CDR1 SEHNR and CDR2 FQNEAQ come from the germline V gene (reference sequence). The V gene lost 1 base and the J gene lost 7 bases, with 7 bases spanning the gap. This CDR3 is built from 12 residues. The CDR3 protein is CASSLGAAGYTF. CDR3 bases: TGTGCCAGCAGCTTAGGAGCGGCTGGCTACACCTTC.

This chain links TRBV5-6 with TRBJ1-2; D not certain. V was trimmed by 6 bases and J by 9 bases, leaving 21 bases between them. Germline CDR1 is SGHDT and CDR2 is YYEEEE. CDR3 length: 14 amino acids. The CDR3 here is CASTPRNEGISYTF. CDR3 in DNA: TGTGCCAGCACCCCTCGAAACGAGGGCATCAGCTACACCTTC.

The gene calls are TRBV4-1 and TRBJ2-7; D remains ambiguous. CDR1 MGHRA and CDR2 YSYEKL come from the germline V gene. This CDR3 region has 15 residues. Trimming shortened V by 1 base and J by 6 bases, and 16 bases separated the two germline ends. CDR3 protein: CASSQARWVSGEQYF. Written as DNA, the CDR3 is TGCGCCAGCAGCCAAGCAAGGTGGGTGAGTGGCGAGCAGTACTTC.

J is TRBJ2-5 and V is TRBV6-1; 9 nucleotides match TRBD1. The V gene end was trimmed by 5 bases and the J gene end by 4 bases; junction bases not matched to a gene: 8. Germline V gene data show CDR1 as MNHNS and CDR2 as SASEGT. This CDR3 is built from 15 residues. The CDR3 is CASSLPGQGGETQYF. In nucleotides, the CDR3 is TGTGCCAGCAGTTTACCGGGACAGGGAGGAGAGACCCAGTACTTC.

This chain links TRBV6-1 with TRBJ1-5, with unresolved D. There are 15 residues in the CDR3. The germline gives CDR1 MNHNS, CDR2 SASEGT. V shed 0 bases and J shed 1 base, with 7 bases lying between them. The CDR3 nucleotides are TGTGCCAGCAGTGAAGCTCCGCTCAGCAATCAGCCCCAGCATTTT. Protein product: CASSEAPLSNQPQHF.

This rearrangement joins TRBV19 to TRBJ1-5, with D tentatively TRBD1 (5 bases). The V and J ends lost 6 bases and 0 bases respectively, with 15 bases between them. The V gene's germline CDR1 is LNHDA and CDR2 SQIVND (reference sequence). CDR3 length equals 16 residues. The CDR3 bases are TGTGCCAGTAGGCTAGGGACGGCTTATAGCAATCAGCCCCAGCATTTT. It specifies CASRLGTAYSNQPQHF.

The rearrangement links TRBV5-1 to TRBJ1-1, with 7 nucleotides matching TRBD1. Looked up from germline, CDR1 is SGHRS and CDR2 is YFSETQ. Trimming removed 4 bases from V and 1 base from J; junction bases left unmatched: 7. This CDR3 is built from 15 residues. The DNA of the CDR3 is TGCGCCAGCAGCATAAGGGGGCTGAGGAACACTGAAGCTTTCTTT. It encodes CASSIRGLRNTEAFF.

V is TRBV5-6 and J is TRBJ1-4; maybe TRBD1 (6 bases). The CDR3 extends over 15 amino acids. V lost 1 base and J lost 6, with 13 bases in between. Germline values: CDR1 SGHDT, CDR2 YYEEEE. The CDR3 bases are TGTGCCAGCAGCTTGTATGACAGGTATCATGAAAAACTGTTTTTT. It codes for CASSLYDRYHEKLFF. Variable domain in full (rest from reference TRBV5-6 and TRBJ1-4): DAGVTQSPTHLIKTRGQQVTLRCSPKSGHDTVSWYQQALGQGPQFIFQYYEEEERQRGNFPDRFSGHQFPNYSSELNVNALLLGDSALYLCASSLYDRYHEKLFFGSGTQLSVL.

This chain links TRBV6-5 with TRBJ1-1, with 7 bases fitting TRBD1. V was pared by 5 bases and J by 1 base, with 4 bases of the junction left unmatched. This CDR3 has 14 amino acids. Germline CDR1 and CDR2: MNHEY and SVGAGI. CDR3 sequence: CASSNRDRNTEAFF. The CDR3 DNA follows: TGTGCCAGCAGTAACCGGGACAGGAACACTGAAGCTTTCTTT.

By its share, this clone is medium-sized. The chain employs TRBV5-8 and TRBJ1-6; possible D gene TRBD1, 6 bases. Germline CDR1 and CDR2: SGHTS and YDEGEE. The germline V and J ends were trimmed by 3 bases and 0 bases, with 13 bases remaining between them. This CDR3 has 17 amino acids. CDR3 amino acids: CASSSRDTSSYNSPLHF. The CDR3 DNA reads TGTGCCAGCAGCTCCCGGGACACGAGCTCCTATAATTCACCCCTCCACTTT.

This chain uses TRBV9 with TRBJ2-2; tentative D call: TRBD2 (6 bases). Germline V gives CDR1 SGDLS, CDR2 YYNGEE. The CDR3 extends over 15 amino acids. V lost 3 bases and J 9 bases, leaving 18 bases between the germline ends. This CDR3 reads CASSAPGTGIRELFF. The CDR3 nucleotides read TGTGCCAGCAGCGCTCCCGGGACTGGGATTAGGGAGCTGTTTTTT.

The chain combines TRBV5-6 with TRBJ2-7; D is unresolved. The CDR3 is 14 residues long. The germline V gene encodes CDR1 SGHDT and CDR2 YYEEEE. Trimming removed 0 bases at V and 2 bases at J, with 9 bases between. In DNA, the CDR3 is TGTGCCAGCAGCTTGGGACCGAGAACCTACGAGCAGTACTTC. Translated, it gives CASSLGPRTYEQYF.

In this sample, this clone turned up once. The CDR3 DNA reads as TGTGCCAGCAGTTACCTGAGCGGGAGGGCTGATACGCAGTATTTT. This sequence encodes CASSYLSGRADTQYF. This chain connects TRBV6-5 to TRBJ2-3, with TRBD2 matching 10 bases. The CDR3 is made up of 15 amino acids. Per the germline V gene, CDR1 is MNHEY and CDR2 is SVGAGI. The junction had 5 bases not matched to a gene; V was cut back by 2 bases and J by 6 bases.

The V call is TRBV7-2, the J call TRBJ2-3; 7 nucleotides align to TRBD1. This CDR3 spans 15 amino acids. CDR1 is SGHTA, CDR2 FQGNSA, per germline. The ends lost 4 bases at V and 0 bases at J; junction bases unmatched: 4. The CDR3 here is CASSSTGSSTDTQYF. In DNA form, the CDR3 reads TGTGCCAGCAGCTCGACAGGGTCTAGCACAGATACGCAGTATTTT. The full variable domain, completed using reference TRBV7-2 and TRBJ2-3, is GAGVSQSPSNKVTEKGKDVELRCDPISGHTALYWYRQSLGQGLEFLIYFQGNSAPDKSGLPSDRFSAERTGGSVSTLTIQRTQQEDSAVYLCASSSTGSSTDTQYFGPGTRLTVL.

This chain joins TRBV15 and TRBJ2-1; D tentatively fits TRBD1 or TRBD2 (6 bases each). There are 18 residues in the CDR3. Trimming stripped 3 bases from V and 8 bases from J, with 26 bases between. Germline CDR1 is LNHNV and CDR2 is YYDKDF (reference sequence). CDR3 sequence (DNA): TGTGCCACCAGCAGGAGGGGGGCTAGAGGCGGGAAGGGAGATGAGCAGTTCTTC. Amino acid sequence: CATSRRGARGGKGDEQFF.

CDR3 bases: TGTGCCAGCAGCGTATGGGGAACTGTTACGGATACGCAGTATTTT. Residues: CASSVWGTVTDTQYF. The rearrangement joins TRBV9 to TRBJ2-3; D gene uncertain. The CDR3 has 15 amino acids. Per the germline V gene, CDR1 is SGDLS and CDR2 is YYNGEE. The ends were cut back, 1 base at V and 6 bases at J, with 15 bases in the middle.

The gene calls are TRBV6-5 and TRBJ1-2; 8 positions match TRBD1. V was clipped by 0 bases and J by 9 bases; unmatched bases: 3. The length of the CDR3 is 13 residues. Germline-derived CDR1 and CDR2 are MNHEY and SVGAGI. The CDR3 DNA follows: TGTGCCAGCAGTTACTCCGGACAGGGTCGCTACACCTTC. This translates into CASSYSGQGRYTF.

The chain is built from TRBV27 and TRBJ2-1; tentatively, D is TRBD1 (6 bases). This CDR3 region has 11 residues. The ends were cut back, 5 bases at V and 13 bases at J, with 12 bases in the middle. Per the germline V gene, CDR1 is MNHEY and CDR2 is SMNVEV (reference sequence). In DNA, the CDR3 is TGTGCCAGCAGTCCAGGGGAGCTCCAGTTCTTC. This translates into CASSPGELQFF.

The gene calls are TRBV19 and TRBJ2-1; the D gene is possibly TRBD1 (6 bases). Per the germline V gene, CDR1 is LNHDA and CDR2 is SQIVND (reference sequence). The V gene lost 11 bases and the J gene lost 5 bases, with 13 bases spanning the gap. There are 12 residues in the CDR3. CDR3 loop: CAVRTDNNEQFF. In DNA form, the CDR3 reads TGTGCCGTTCGGACAGACAACAATGAGCAGTTCTTC.